A selection of T cell receptor beta chains follows, all from one sample in a study of T cells in Graves' hyperthyroidism and ophthalmopathy. A single record per CDR3 protein comes from TCRdb applying MiXCR to the multiplex PCR reads. The data contain hundreds of thousands of distinct CDR3 sequences, approximately 40% of them singletons. Sequencing input: blood. Receptors were obtained from a man aged 18-30 years with Graves' hyperthyroidism. Each CDR3 is given with its conserved first and last residue. Fields, in order: V gene, clone size, J gene, D gene, CDR3 protein, CDR3 DNA. D genes are given only for firm matches. Size is stated for part of the rows, as once, few or many counts, or as a class when the clone is expanded.

TRBV20-1	many	TRBJ2-6	.	CSASGLFAGANVLTF	TGCAGTGCTAGTGGTCTGTTTGCTGGGGCCAACGTCCTGACTTTC
TRBV6-5	few	TRBJ1-3	.	CASSSVSLVGGNTIYF	TGTGCCAGCAGTTCGGTATCATTGGTTGGCGGGAACACCATATATTTT
TRBV7-2	.	TRBJ2-4	.	CASSLSSSKNIQYF	TGTGCCAGCAGCTTATCCTCGTCTAAAAACATTCAGTACTTC
TRBV7-7	many	TRBJ2-5	.	CASSSLSQETQYF	TGTGCTAGCAGCTCCCTATCCCAAGAGACCCAGTACTTC
TRBV10-3	.	TRBJ1-4	TRBD1	CASSKTGGANEKLFF	TGTGCCAGCAGCAAAACAGGGGGTGCGAATGAAAAACTGTTTTTT
TRBV7-2	once	TRBJ2-2	.	CASSLGVRRDTNTGELFF	TGTGCCAGCAGCTTAGGCGTCAGACGGGACACCAACACCGGGGAGCTGTTTTTT
TRBV29-1	many	TRBJ1-1	TRBD1	CSATRGGADTEAFF	TGCAGCGCCACGCGAGGGGGCGCCGACACTGAAGCTTTCTTT
TRBV10-2	.	TRBJ1-5	.	CASSESGGTQPQHF	TGCGCCAGCAGTGAGTCAGGGGGAACTCAGCCCCAGCATTTT
TRBV9	.	TRBJ2-2	.	CASRSNVGPWGTGELFF	TGTGCCAGCAGATCGAACGTCGGACCCTGGGGAACCGGGGAGCTGTTTTTT
TRBV20-1	.	TRBJ2-7	.	CSARGDGSSYEQYF	TGCAGTGCTAGGGGGGACGGGAGCTCCTACGAGCAGTACTTC
TRBV11-2	.	TRBJ1-4	.	CASSFSIWQSRTNEKLFF	TGTGCCAGCAGCTTCTCTATTTGGCAGAGTAGAACTAATGAAAAACTGTTTTTT
TRBV19	.	TRBJ2-7	.	CASSPARLANEQYF	TGTGCCAGTAGTCCAGCTCGGCTAGCGAATGAGCAGTACTTC
TRBV11-3	few	TRBJ2-7	TRBD2	CASSSGTSAYEQYF	TGTGCCAGCAGCTCCGGGACTAGCGCCTACGAGCAGTACTTC
TRBV9	few	TRBJ2-3	.	CASSVEVFSDTQYF	TGTGCCAGCAGCGTAGAAGTGTTCTCAGATACGCAGTATTTT
TRBV5-5	.	TRBJ2-5	.	CASSQRSGQETQYF	TGTGCCAGCAGCCAGAGGAGTGGGCAAGAGACCCAGTACTTC
TRBV29-1	few	TRBJ2-3	TRBD1	CSVDGTGGGDTQYF	TGCAGCGTCGATGGGACAGGTGGTGGAGATACGCAGTATTTT
TRBV7-2	.	TRBJ1-1	TRBD1	CASSSYTGTGSASF	TGTGCCAGCAGCTCGTACACCGGGACAGGGTCAGCTTCCTTT